The entry below gives a single TCR beta chain sequence along with its context. The antigen is undetermined. Extracted RNA was reverse transcribed, and the resulting cDNA served as sequencing template. The protocol was immunoSEQ multiplex PCR, while the TCRdb copy is restricted to in-frame clones and leaves out a portion. This table has around 100,000 clones, 55% appearing once. This entry belongs to a study of CD8+ T cells in alopecia areata. Study outcomes and limitations: Resident alphabeta T-cell populations of normal skin are likewise subject to sequencing in scalp samples. More clonal than normal scalp was lesional scalp, particularly alopecia totalis/universalis. Patients displayed less clarity in TCR sharing than mice, a finding possibly related to HLA.

V was pared by 7 bases and J by 8 bases, with 11 bases between. The CDR3 covers 11 residues. CDR1 is SQVTM and CDR2 is ANQGSEA in the germline V gene. Material: CD4+ T cells sorted from blood. The genes are TRBV29-1 and TRBJ1-4; D gene uncertain. This clonotype originated in a human donor in good health. The CDR3 reads CSARTGEKLFF. The DNA of the CDR3 is TGCAGCGCCCGGACTGGGGAAAAACTGTTTTTT.